This is a list of T cell receptor beta chains from one sample in a study of T cells in Graves' hyperthyroidism and ophthalmopathy. MiXCR was run by TCRdb on the multiplex PCR reads, yielding one entry per CDR3 protein. The sample shows 340,000 or so distinct CDR3 sequences, about 15% of them seen only once. The sequencing input was blood. Every receptor here comes from a man aged 25 to 45 with Graves' hyperthyroidism. The CDR3 runs from the conserved cysteine through the conserved F or W. D genes are given only for firm matches. Expanded clones get a size class; other rows say once, few or many, or leave the size out.

TRBV20-1	TRBD1	many	TRBJ2-7	15	TGCAGTGCTAGAGATGTGCGGGGACAGGTCTTAGAGCAGTACTTC	CSARDVRGQVLEQYF
TRBV18	.	many	TRBJ1-3	14	TGTGCCAGCTCACCAACAGAAACCTTAAACACCATATATTTT	CASSPTETLNTIYF
TRBV16	.	few	TRBJ1-1	14	TGTGCCAGCAGCCCCATCCCCCCCGACACTGAAGCTTTCTTT	CASSPIPPDTEAFF
TRBV7-2	.	.	TRBJ1-2	13	TGTGCCAGCAGCCCCAACAGGGACTATGGCTACACCTTC	CASSPNRDYGYTF
TRBV4-2	.	few	TRBJ1-5	18	TGTGCCAGCAGCCAAGATCTAGTAACGAGCCGTAACAATCAGCCCCAGCATTTT	CASSQDLVTSRNNQPQHF
TRBV14	.	.	TRBJ2-1	16	TGTGCCAGCAGCCAAGAGGTTGGGAGAGGAGGGAATGAGCAGTTCTTC	CASSQEVGRGGNEQFF
TRBV12-3/TRBV12-4	.	many	TRBJ1-1	15	TGTGCCAGCAGTTTAGGTCCGGACAGGAACACTGAAGCTTTCTTT	CASSLGPDRNTEAFF
TRBV2	TRBD1	.	TRBJ1-2	13	TGTGCCAGCCTTTTGGGACAGGAGTATGGCTACACCTTC	CASLLGQEYGYTF
TRBV2	.	few	TRBJ1-2	14	TGTGCCAGCACGTCAGGGTTCGGGGACTATGGCTACACCTTC	CASTSGFGDYGYTF
TRBV3-1	.	many	TRBJ1-1	15	TGTGCCAGCAGCCAAGATTACCAAGCAACGACTGAAGCTTTCTTT	CASSQDYQATTEAFF
TRBV9	TRBD1	many	TRBJ2-6	17	TGTGCCAGCAGCGGGGGGACAGGGGTCGCCGGGGCCAACGTCCTGACTTTC	CASSGGTGVAGANVLTF
TRBV7-8	.	.	TRBJ2-2	15	TGTGCCAGCAGCCCGCCCCCATCTGCGGGCGGGGAGCTGTTTTTT	CASSPPPSAGGELFF
TRBV5-1	TRBD1	many	TRBJ2-1	16	TGCGCCAGCAGTTTTACAGGGGAAATCCGTCCCAATGAGCAGTTCTTC	CASSFTGEIRPNEQFF
TRBV11-2	.	many	TRBJ2-3	14	TGTGCCAGCAGCTTAGAGGCGGGAACCGATACGCAGTATTTT	CASSLEAGTDTQYF
TRBV18	.	many	TRBJ2-7	15	TGTGCCAGCTCACCGCGAGGGGGTCCCTACTACGAGCAGTACTTC	CASSPRGGPYYEQYF
TRBV10-3	.	.	TRBJ2-1	12	TGTGCCATCAGGGACAGCTACAATGAGCAGTTCTTC	CAIRDSYNEQFF
TRBV3-1	.	many	TRBJ1-2	13	TGTGCCAGCAGCCAAGATCTTTACTATGGCTACACCTTC	CASSQDLYYGYTF
TRBV19	.	.	TRBJ1-2	13	TGTGCCAGTAGTATCTTTCCGGGCTATGGCTACACCTTC	CASSIFPGYGYTF
TRBV3-1	TRBD1	many	TRBJ2-3	16	TGTGCCAGCAGCCTAGAGACAGGGGGAGTTACAGATACGCAGTATTTT	CASSLETGGVTDTQYF
TRBV2	.	many	TRBJ1-6	13	TGTGCCAGCAGTGACTCACAGGGTGGCCCCCTCCACTTT	CASSDSQGGPLHF
TRBV20-1	.	.	TRBJ2-2	15	TGCAGTGCTAGAGATCGGGTCCGGAACACCGGGGAGCTGTTTTTT	CSARDRVRNTGELFF
TRBV29-1	.	once	TRBJ2-7	14	TGCAGCGTTCTTGACAGGACCCCGCAGGACGAGCAGTACTTC	CSVLDRTPQDEQYF
TRBV9	TRBD2	few	TRBJ2-1	12	TGTGCCAGCAGCATTCTAGCGGGCCCGCAGTTCTTC	CASSILAGPQFF
TRBV20-1	.	many	TRBJ2-3	14	TGCAGTGCTGATTCAGGGAGGAGGACAGATACGCAGTATTTT	CSADSGRRTDTQYF
TRBV5-1	.	few	TRBJ2-2	14	TGCGCCAGCAGCTTGGAACCCGGGGCCGGGGAGCTGTTTTTT	CASSLEPGAGELFF
TRBV4-1	.	.	TRBJ2-1	14	TGCGCCAGCAGCCTCGCTCGGGGAAGCGATGAGCAGTTCTTC	CASSLARGSDEQFF
TRBV5-1	.	many	TRBJ2-5	13	TGCGCCAGCAGCTTGGCCGTCGGACAGACCCAGTACTTC	CASSLAVGQTQYF
TRBV20-1	.	many	TRBJ2-5	15	TGCAGTGCTAGACCCTCGAGGGAGAACCAAGAGACCCAGTACTTC	CSARPSRENQETQYF
TRBV4-1	.	.	TRBJ1-4	14	TGCGCCAGCAGCCGACCGGAACTTAATGAAAAACTGTTTTTT	CASSRPELNEKLFF
TRBV28	.	many	TRBJ1-2	14	TGTGCCAGCAGTTTGAGGCAGGGCCGGTATGGCTACACCTTC	CASSLRQGRYGYTF
TRBV24-1	TRBD2	.	TRBJ2-7	17	TGTGCCACCAGTGATTCCGGGGAGGGTAGGAGCTCCTACGAGCAGTACTTC	CATSDSGEGRSSYEQYF
TRBV28	.	few	TRBJ2-7	14	TGTGCCAGCAGGCTCTTCAGGGAACGGGGCGAGCAGTACTTC	CASRLFRERGEQYF
TRBV12-3/TRBV12-4	.	.	TRBJ1-5	16	TGTGCCAGCAGTCCCTCTGGGGGGGGAATCAATCAGCCCCAGCATTTT	CASSPSGGGINQPQHF
TRBV7-3	TRBD2	.	TRBJ2-5	16	TGTGCCAGCAGCTCCGGGGGGTGGTTTAGCGGAGAGACCCAGTACTTC	CASSSGGWFSGETQYF
TRBV27	.	.	TRBJ1-6	13	TGTGCCAGCAGTTTATACGACCAGACAACCCTCCACTTT	CASSLYDQTTLHF
TRBV2	.	many	TRBJ2-7	15	TGTGCCAGTGGGGGGAGGACACACGGCGCCTACGAGCAGTACTTC	CASGGRTHGAYEQYF
TRBV11-2	.	many	TRBJ2-1	12	TGTGCCAGCAGCTCCCAATACAATGAGCAGTTCTTC	CASSSQYNEQFF
TRBV20-1	.	many	TRBJ2-7	14	TGCAGTGCTAGAGTGGGTAGCGAGGGCATCGAGCAGTACTTC	CSARVGSEGIEQYF
TRBV19	.	few	TRBJ1-2	18	TGTGCCAGTAGCCTCGACGGGGGGCGCCGGGGGGCCTTGGATGGCTACACCTTC	CASSLDGGRRGALDGYTF
TRBV7-8	TRBD2	many	TRBJ2-7	17	TGTGCCAGCAGCTCGATGGTCGGGACTACCAGCTCCTACGAGCAGTACTTC	CASSSMVGTTSSYEQYF
TRBV24-1	.	.	TRBJ2-2	13	TGTGCCACCAGTGCAGGGGTCCACGGGGAGCTGTTTTTT	CATSAGVHGELFF
TRBV24-1	.	many	TRBJ1-2	14	TGTGCCACCAGTGAGGCTGGGGGCGACTATGGCTACACCTTC	CATSEAGGDYGYTF
TRBV28	TRBD1	many	TRBJ1-2	13	TGTGCCAGCAGTGCGGGACAGGGCTATGGCTACACCTTC	CASSAGQGYGYTF
TRBV27	TRBD2	many	TRBJ2-1	15	TGTGCCAGCAGTTTATCTGGGACTAACTACAATGAGCAGTTCTTC	CASSLSGTNYNEQFF
TRBV27	.	.	TRBJ2-3	11	TGTGCCAGCATAGCCGCAGATACGCAGTATTTT	CASIAADTQYF